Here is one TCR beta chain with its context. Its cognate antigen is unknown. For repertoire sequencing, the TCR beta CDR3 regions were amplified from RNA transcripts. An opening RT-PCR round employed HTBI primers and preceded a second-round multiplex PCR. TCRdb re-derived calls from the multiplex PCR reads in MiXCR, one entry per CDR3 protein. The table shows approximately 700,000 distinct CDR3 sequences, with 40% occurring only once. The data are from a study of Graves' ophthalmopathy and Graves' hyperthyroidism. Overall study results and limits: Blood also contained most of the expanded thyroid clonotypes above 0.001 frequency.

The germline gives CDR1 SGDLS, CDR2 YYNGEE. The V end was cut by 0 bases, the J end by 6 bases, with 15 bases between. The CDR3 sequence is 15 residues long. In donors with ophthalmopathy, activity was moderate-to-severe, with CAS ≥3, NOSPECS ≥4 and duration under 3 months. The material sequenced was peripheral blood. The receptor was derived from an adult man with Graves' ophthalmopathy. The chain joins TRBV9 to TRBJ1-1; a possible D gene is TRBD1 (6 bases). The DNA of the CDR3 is TGTGCCAGCAGCGTAGGATCGGGGGGCCGGGCTGAAGCTTTCTTT. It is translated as CASSVGSGGRAEAFF.